Listed below are T cell receptor beta chains from one sample, sequenced in a study of shared clonotypes between healthy human individuals. Generated by immunoSEQ multiplex PCR, the TCRdb table keeps only in-frame clones and is missing some. The sample shows about 1.9 million clones, 93% of them seen only once. Material: naive CD8+ T cells from PBMCs. The receptor source for this set is a man aged 18 to 35 in good health. Some clones in this sample may be carry-over from other donors' samples. CDR3s include the opening cysteine and the closing phenylalanine or tryptophan. D genes are given only for firm matches. Clone size is given for some rows only: seen once, a few or many times, or a class if the clone is expanded.

J gene: TRBJ1-2; clone size: .; D gene: TRBD1; V gene: TRBV4-1; CDR3 protein: CASSQVGQGNYGYTF; CDR3 DNA: TGCGCCAGCAGCCAAGTAGGACAGGGAAACTATGGCTACACCTTC
J gene: TRBJ2-1; clone size: .; D gene: .; V gene: TRBV27; CDR3 protein: CASSFQQGSYNEQFF; CDR3 DNA: TGTGCCAGCAGTTTTCAACAGGGATCCTACAATGAGCAGTTCTTC
J gene: TRBJ1-2; clone size: .; D gene: .; V gene: TRBV4-3; CDR3 protein: CASSQRSGYGGYTF; CDR3 DNA: TGCGCCAGCAGCCAAAGATCAGGGTATGGTGGCTACACCTTC
J gene: TRBJ2-7; clone size: once; D gene: .; V gene: TRBV2; CDR3 protein: CASSDSDDYEQYF; CDR3 DNA: TGTGCCAGCAGTGATTCGGACGACTACGAGCAGTACTTC
J gene: TRBJ1-5; clone size: .; D gene: .; V gene: TRBV14; CDR3 protein: CASSLLGEHQPQHF; CDR3 DNA: TGTGCCAGCAGCCTCTTGGGGGAGCATCAGCCCCAGCATTTT
J gene: TRBJ2-7; clone size: .; D gene: .; V gene: TRBV27; CDR3 protein: CASSSRGSGYEQYF; CDR3 DNA: TGTGCCAGCAGTTCGCGAGGCTCTGGCTACGAGCAGTACTTC
J gene: TRBJ2-1; clone size: .; D gene: TRBD2; V gene: TRBV7-9; CDR3 protein: CASRASGSSYNEQFF; CDR3 DNA: TGTGCCAGCAGGGCCAGCGGGAGCTCCTACAATGAGCAGTTCTTC
J gene: TRBJ2-5; clone size: .; D gene: TRBD2; V gene: TRBV9; CDR3 protein: CASSPWIAGDGETQYF; CDR3 DNA: TGTGCCAGCAGCCCGTGGATAGCGGGAGATGGGGAGACCCAGTACTTC
J gene: TRBJ1-2; clone size: .; D gene: TRBD1; V gene: TRBV9; CDR3 protein: CASSENTGGADGYTF; CDR3 DNA: TGTGCCAGCAGTGAGAACACAGGGGGCGCGGATGGCTACACCTTC
J gene: TRBJ2-7; clone size: .; D gene: .; V gene: TRBV7-8; CDR3 protein: CASSLVEGIYEQYF; CDR3 DNA: TGTGCCAGCAGCTTAGTGGAGGGAATCTACGAGCAGTACTTC
J gene: TRBJ2-5; clone size: .; D gene: .; V gene: TRBV5-6; CDR3 protein: CASSLVGQKETQYF; CDR3 DNA: TGTGCCAGCAGCTTGGTAGGACAGAAAGAGACCCAGTACTTC
J gene: TRBJ2-2; clone size: .; D gene: TRBD1; V gene: TRBV7-9; CDR3 protein: CASSPRDRAENTGELFF; CDR3 DNA: TGTGCCAGCAGCCCTCGGGACAGGGCGGAGAACACCGGGGAGCTGTTTTTT
J gene: TRBJ2-5; clone size: .; D gene: .; V gene: TRBV9; CDR3 protein: CASSHPEETQYF; CDR3 DNA: TGTGCCAGCAGCCACCCAGAGGAGACCCAGTACTTC
J gene: TRBJ2-7; clone size: .; D gene: TRBD2; V gene: TRBV7-9; CDR3 protein: CASLSGGYEQYF; CDR3 DNA: TGTGCCAGCTTGTCGGGGGGCTACGAGCAGTACTTC
J gene: TRBJ2-7; clone size: .; D gene: TRBD2; V gene: TRBV7-9; CDR3 protein: CASVLAGAPYEQYF; CDR3 DNA: TGTGCCAGCGTACTAGCGGGAGCTCCCTACGAGCAGTACTTC
J gene: TRBJ2-3; clone size: .; D gene: TRBD2; V gene: TRBV11-3; CDR3 protein: CASSPKRGLHTDTQYF; CDR3 DNA: TGTGCCAGCAGCCCCAAGCGGGGACTACACACAGATACGCAGTATTTT
J gene: TRBJ2-7; clone size: .; D gene: .; V gene: TRBV28; CDR3 protein: CASSFLRRYEQYF; CDR3 DNA: TGTGCCAGCAGCTTTCTTAGACGCTACGAGCAGTACTTC
J gene: TRBJ2-7; clone size: .; D gene: TRBD2; V gene: TRBV9; CDR3 protein: CASSVGLAETYEQYF; CDR3 DNA: TGTGCCAGCAGCGTAGGACTAGCAGAGACTTACGAGCAGTACTTC
J gene: TRBJ2-1; clone size: .; D gene: .; V gene: TRBV9; CDR3 protein: CASSVDKYNEQFF; CDR3 DNA: TGTGCCAGCAGCGTTGACAAGTACAATGAGCAGTTCTTC
J gene: TRBJ2-7; clone size: .; D gene: .; V gene: TRBV4-2; CDR3 protein: CAQLYEQYF; CDR3 DNA: TGTGCTCAACTCTACGAGCAGTACTTC
J gene: TRBJ2-4; clone size: .; D gene: .; V gene: TRBV6-4; CDR3 protein: CASTDDLGIQYF; CDR3 DNA: TGTGCCAGCACCGACGATTTGGGCATTCAGTACTTC
J gene: TRBJ2-7; clone size: once; D gene: .; V gene: TRBV7-8; CDR3 protein: CASSSSTGGTANYEQYF; CDR3 DNA: TGTGCCAGCAGCTCTAGCACGGGGGGGACAGCAAACTACGAGCAGTACTTC